The clone carrying this T cell receptor (beta chain) was recorded many times. Its cognate antigen is unknown. Original processing methods: CDR3 differences across clinicopathological groups were used to build a distant-metastasis classifier for papillary thyroid cancer. TCRdb reanalyzed the PCR reads via MiXCR. TCRdb, not the original authors, processed these V and J calls. The table includes over 20,000 clones, 20% to 30% detected once. CDR1 and CDR2 (germline): MDHEN, SYDVKM. With 6 bases clipped from V and 7 bases from J, the junction kept 10 bases outside the gene matches. This CDR3 region has 15 residues. The sample is drawn from a study of metastatic and nonmetastatic thyroid tumors. Study summary: Patients with malignant and benign thyroid disease provided blood and tumor or nodule tissue, whose repertoires were compared. Study results and caveats: Malignant thyroid tumors reportedly had TCR beta diversity that was significantly higher than in benign nodules, in blood and tumor.

Prior to thyroid surgery, none of the patients had received any treatment. The clonotype comes from a male donor with papillary thyroid cancer or a benign thyroid nodule (not recorded which). Some clones in this sample may be carry-over from other donors' samples. The chain carries TRBV28 and TRBJ1-5, with 9 bases aligning to TRBD1. The sequencing sample was made of blood. CDR3 coding DNA: TGTGCCAGCAGCAAAAAACAGGGGGCGTACCAGCCCCAGCATTTT. Its protein is CASSKKQGAYQPQHF.